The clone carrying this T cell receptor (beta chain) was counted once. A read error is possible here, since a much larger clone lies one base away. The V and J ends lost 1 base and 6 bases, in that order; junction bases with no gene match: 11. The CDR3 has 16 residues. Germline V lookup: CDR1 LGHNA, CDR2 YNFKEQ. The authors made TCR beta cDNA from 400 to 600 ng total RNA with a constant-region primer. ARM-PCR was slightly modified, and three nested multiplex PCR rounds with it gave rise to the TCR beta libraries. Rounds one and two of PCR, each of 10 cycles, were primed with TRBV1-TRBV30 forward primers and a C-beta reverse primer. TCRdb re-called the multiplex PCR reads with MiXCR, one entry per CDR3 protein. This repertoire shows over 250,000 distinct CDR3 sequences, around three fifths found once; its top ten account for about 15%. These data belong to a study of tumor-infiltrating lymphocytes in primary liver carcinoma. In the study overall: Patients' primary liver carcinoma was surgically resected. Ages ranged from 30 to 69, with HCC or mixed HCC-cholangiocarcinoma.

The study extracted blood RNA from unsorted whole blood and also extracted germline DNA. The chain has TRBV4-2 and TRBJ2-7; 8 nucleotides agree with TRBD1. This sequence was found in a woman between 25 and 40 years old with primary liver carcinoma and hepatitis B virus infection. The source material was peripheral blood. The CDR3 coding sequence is TGTGCCAGCAGCCAAGGTGGTACACAGGGGGAATTCGAGCAGTACTTC. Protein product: CASSQGGTQGEFEQYF.